These 8 T cell receptor beta chains came from one sample sequenced in a study of T cells in Graves' hyperthyroidism and ophthalmopathy (dated by TCRdb to between 2017 and 2020). The method was multiplex PCR. Reads for this sample came from an Illumina HiSeq 2000. TCR beta CDR3 regions were amplified from RNA transcripts. The first round of RT-PCR for the TCR CDR3 was performed with the HTBI primer set and the Qiagen OneStep RT-PCR kit. TCRdb itself trimmed the public reads at Q25 with fastp, ran MiXCR and retained productive beta chains. Each CDR3 protein gets just one entry, which takes the most common genes and DNA from the rows behind it. The sample contains around 350,000 distinct CDR3 sequences, less than 20% of them found a single time. Around a quarter of the sample is taken by the ten largest. The material sequenced was blood. These TCRs come from a woman aged 18-29 years with Graves' hyperthyroidism that later progressed to Graves' ophthalmopathy.

This clonotype showed up many times. The rearrangement links TRBV28 to TRBJ2-7, with TRBD1 identical over 8 bases. CDR1 and CDR2 (germline): MDHEN, SYDVKM. Germline trimming cut 5 bases from V and 0 bases from J; bases unmatched to any gene: 9. The CDR3 spans 16 residues. Here the CDR3 reads CASSAGQGWNSYEQYF. The CDR3 DNA reads as TGTGCCAGCAGTGCCGGACAGGGATGGAACTCCTACGAGCAGTACTTC.

Many counts were recorded for this clonotype. This sequence joins TRBV7-4 and TRBJ2-1, with a possible D match to TRBD2 (6 bases). V was clipped by 2 bases and J by 6 bases, with 11 bases between them. The germline V gene encodes CDR1 SGHVT and CDR2 SQSDAQ. This CDR3 has 14 amino acids. The CDR3 DNA sequence: TGTGCCAGCAGCTTAAAGGCGGGACCCAATGAGCAGTTCTTC. Translating gives CASSLKAGPNEQFF.

This clonotype was recorded many times. The rearrangement links TRBV7-2 to TRBJ2-3; D gene uncertain. The V gene's germline CDR1 is SGHTA and CDR2 FQGNSA. V dropped 1 base and J dropped 0 bases, with 8 bases sitting between them. This CDR3 contains 15 residues. CDR3 residues: CASSLVSSSTDTQYF. DNA for the CDR3: TGTGCCAGCAGCTTAGTTAGCAGTAGCACAGATACGCAGTATTTT.

The genes are TRBV9 and TRBJ2-3; D possibly corresponds to TRBD1 (5 bases). The germline V gene has CDR1 SGDLS and CDR2 YYNGEE. The ends were cut back, 1 base at V and 5 bases at J, with 8 bases in the middle. The CDR3 sequence is 13 residues long. CDR3 DNA: TGTGCCAGCAGCGTACAGGGTCAAGATACGCAGTATTTT. Translated: CASSVQGQDTQYF.

This clonotype was recorded at least ten times. V is TRBV20-1 and J is TRBJ2-7, with 10 positions matching TRBD1. CDR3 size: 13 residues. V was pared by 3 bases and J by 3 bases, with 2 bases of the junction left unmatched. Germline CDR1 is DFQATT and CDR2 is SNEGSKA (reference sequence). DNA of the CDR3: TGCAGTGCTAGGGGACAGGGGATCTACGAGCAGTACTTC. Amino acids: CSARGQGIYEQYF.

This clonotype was counted at least ten times. The V call is TRBV30, the J call TRBJ1-2, with 12 bases that match TRBD1. The germline V gene has CDR1 GTSNPN and CDR2 SVGIG (reference sequence). CDR3 length: 14 residues. With 3 bases clipped from V and 6 bases from J, the junction kept 5 bases outside the gene matches. The DNA for the CDR3 is TGTGCCTGGAGCCACCGGGACAGGGGGCATGGCTACACCTTC. Translated, it gives CAWSHRDRGHGYTF. The whole variable domain, filled in from reference TRBV30 and TRBJ1-2, reads SQTIHQWPATLVQPVGSPLSLECTVEGTSNPNLYWYRQAAGRGLQLLFYSVGIGQISSEVPQNLSASRPQDRQFILSSKKLLLSDSGFYLCAWSHRDRGHGYTFGSGTRLTVV.

This clonotype was counted a few times. This chain connects TRBV9 to TRBJ2-1; the D gene is possibly TRBD2 (6 bases). This CDR3 region has 17 residues. V was shortened by 4 bases and J by 9 bases, with 26 bases between the two germline ends. The V gene's germline CDR1 is SGDLS and CDR2 YYNGEE. The CDR3 bases are TGTGCCAGCAGCACTAGACTCGCCGCGGGGCGAAGGGGTGAGCAGTTCTTC. Its translation: CASSTRLAAGRRGEQFF.

This clonotype was found many times. This chain joins TRBV11-3 and TRBJ2-3; TRBD2 aligns across 12 bases. J gave up 0 bases and V 2 bases, and 0 bases lay outside the gene matches. CDR1 and CDR2 (germline): SGHNT, YENEEA. The CDR3 has 16 amino acids. CDR3 sequence (DNA): TGTGCCAGCAGCTTAACTAGCGGGGGGAGCACAGATACGCAGTATTTT. Translation: CASSLTSGGSTDTQYF.